These 5 T cell receptor beta chains were sequenced from one sample in a study of cytomegalovirus exposure and HLA in healthy donors (dated by TCRdb to 2016 to 2017). Library generation was performed with the immunoSEQ multiplex PCR assay. For the multiplex PCR, a mixture combining 60 forward primers for TCR Vbeta segments and 13 reverse primers for TCR Jbeta segments was used. Drawn from immuneACCESS, this table holds only the in-frame rearrangements with V and J called that TCRdb kept. Clones are partly lost; checked studies trace under half to an unresolved V gene and leave the rest unexplained. This sample holds about 120,000 clones; over 60% were observed only once. The leading ten clones occupy 2.5% to 3.5% of the sample. The material sequenced was PBMCs. Receptors originate from a woman younger than 30 in good health and CMV-seropositive.

This clone was seen a handful of times. The V and J genes are TRBV19 and TRBJ1-2; no clear D. Germline V gene sequence: CDR1 LNHDA, CDR2 SQIVND (reference sequence). Trimming took off 3 bases at V and 2 bases at J, with 10 bases between the two ends. The CDR3 totals 14 residues. The DNA of the CDR3 is TGTGCCAGTAGTATGGCACGCGGCAACTATGGCTACACCTTC. Its protein is CASSMARGNYGYTF.

The chain has TRBV10-3 and TRBJ1-2; 8 bases line up with TRBD1. The CDR3 is made up of 11 amino acids. The germline V gene encodes CDR1 ENHRY and CDR2 SYGVKD. The V gene end was trimmed by 7 bases and the J gene end by 8 bases; junction bases not matched to a gene: 3. CDR3 loop: CAITGGDGYTF. CDR3 in DNA: TGTGCCATCACAGGGGGCGACGGCTACACCTTC.

The gene calls are TRBV7-9 and TRBJ2-1; 10 bases are shared with TRBD2. Trimming cost V 5 bases and J 7 bases; bases outside gene matches: 8. This CDR3 has 15 residues. Germline CDR1 and CDR2: SEHNR and FQNEAQ (reference sequence). The CDR3 region has the DNA TGTGCCAGCAGCAGAACTAGCGGGATAGGAAATGAGCAGTTCTTC. Translating gives CASSRTSGIGNEQFF.

The genes are TRBV19 and TRBJ1-1, with a tentative D call TRBD1 (6 bases). Trimming pared 7 bases from V and 1 base from J, leaving 13 bases between. The CDR3 sequence is 14 residues long. Per germline, CDR1 LNHDA and CDR2 SQIVND (reference sequence). CDR3 sequence reads: CASKEQGWNTEAFF. The CDR3 DNA sequence: TGTGCCAGTAAGGAACAGGGCTGGAACACTGAAGCTTTCTTT.

This clone was observed a handful of times. This chain connects TRBV7-8 to TRBJ2-1; 8 bases fit TRBD2. The V gene end was trimmed by 8 bases and the J gene end by 4 bases; junction bases not matched to a gene: 1. Germline V gives CDR1 SGHVS, CDR2 FQNEAQ. The CDR3 runs to 12 residues. This CDR3 is CASGLAYNEQFF. The CDR3 region has the DNA TGTGCCAGCGGACTAGCTTACAATGAGCAGTTCTTC. Based on the CDR3 plus reference TRBV7-8 and TRBJ2-1, the full variable domain is GAGVSQSPRYKVAKRGQDVALRCDPISGHVSLFWYQQALGQGPEFLTYFQNEAQLDKSGLPSDRFFAERPEGSVSTLKIQRTQQEDSAVYLCASGLAYNEQFFGPGTRLTVL.